The rows below give T cell receptor beta chains drawn from one sample of a study of PD-1 blockade in classical Hodgkin lymphoma. The method was immunoSEQ multiplex PCR; TCRdb's version includes in-frame clones alone and lacks a portion of them. The data show approximately 80,000 clones, with roughly 90% seen just once and around 20% held by the top ten. The input for sequencing was peripheral blood mononuclear cells (PBMCs), taken at baseline. Receptors originate from a human donor with classical Hodgkin lymphoma. Both conserved end residues are part of each CDR3. The order of the fields is J gene, D gene, V gene, clone size, CDR3 DNA, CDR3 protein. D genes are given only for firm matches. Clone size is not always given. Where it is, it says once, few, many or a class for expanded clones.

j_call: TRBJ2-2; d_call: .; v_call: TRBV29-1; clone_size: .; cdr3_nt: TGCAGCGTGGGCGGACTTAGCGACACCGGGGAGCTGTTTTTT; cdr3_aa: CSVGGLSDTGELFF
j_call: TRBJ1-1; d_call: .; v_call: TRBV10-3; clone_size: .; cdr3_nt: TGTGCCATCAGTGGGACCCATTATGACACTGAAGCTTTCTTT; cdr3_aa: CAISGTHYDTEAFF
j_call: TRBJ2-6; d_call: .; v_call: TRBV2; clone_size: .; cdr3_nt: TGTGCCATTGTTCGGCGGTCTGGGGCCAACGTCCTGACTTTC; cdr3_aa: CAIVRRSGANVLTF
j_call: TRBJ1-1; d_call: .; v_call: TRBV2; clone_size: .; cdr3_nt: TGTGCCAGCAGTGAATGGGGGACTGAAGCTTTCTTT; cdr3_aa: CASSEWGTEAFF
j_call: TRBJ1-1; d_call: .; v_call: TRBV5-1; clone_size: .; cdr3_nt: TGCGCCAGCAGCTTGGCCACAGGGACCGGGGGCACTGAAGCTTTCTTT; cdr3_aa: CASSLATGTGGTEAFF
j_call: TRBJ2-1; d_call: .; v_call: TRBV7-6; clone_size: .; cdr3_nt: TGTGCCAGCAGCCAGACTGGATCCTACAATGAGCAGTTCTTC; cdr3_aa: CASSQTGSYNEQFF
j_call: TRBJ2-2; d_call: .; v_call: TRBV7-9; clone_size: .; cdr3_nt: TGTGCCAGCAGCTTATTACAGGTGGACACCGGGGAGCTGTTTTTT; cdr3_aa: CASSLLQVDTGELFF
j_call: TRBJ1-2; d_call: TRBD1; v_call: TRBV18; clone_size: .; cdr3_nt: TGTGCCACCGAACCGGACAGGAACTATGGCTACACCTTC; cdr3_aa: CATEPDRNYGYTF
j_call: TRBJ2-2; d_call: .; v_call: TRBV9; clone_size: .; cdr3_nt: TGTGCCAGCAGCGCCGGGACTCCGAACACCGGGGAGCTGTTTTTT; cdr3_aa: CASSAGTPNTGELFF
j_call: TRBJ1-2; d_call: TRBD1; v_call: TRBV19; clone_size: .; cdr3_nt: TGTGCCAGTAGGGACAGGGAACGAGGCTACACCTTC; cdr3_aa: CASRDRERGYTF
j_call: TRBJ1-5; d_call: .; v_call: TRBV12-5; clone_size: .; cdr3_nt: TGTGCTAGTGGTCTACAGGCGAGCAATCAGCCCCAGCATTTT; cdr3_aa: CASGLQASNQPQHF
j_call: TRBJ1-4; d_call: .; v_call: TRBV25-1; clone_size: few; cdr3_nt: TGTGCCAGCAGTGAATCAACGCGGGAAAAACTGTTTTTT; cdr3_aa: CASSESTREKLFF
j_call: TRBJ2-5; d_call: .; v_call: TRBV30; clone_size: .; cdr3_nt: TGTGCCTGGAGCGACTTCTCCGGACCCCAGGAAGAGACCCAGTACTTC; cdr3_aa: CAWSDFSGPQEETQYF
j_call: TRBJ1-2; d_call: .; v_call: TRBV7-2; clone_size: .; cdr3_nt: TGTGCCAGCAGCTTAGTCAGGGAAGGCGGCTACACCTTC; cdr3_aa: CASSLVREGGYTF
j_call: TRBJ2-7; d_call: TRBD2; v_call: TRBV18; clone_size: once; cdr3_nt: TGTGCCAGCTCACGGCCGGGACTAGCCTCTTTTTTGGACGAGCAGTACTTC; cdr3_aa: CASSRPGLASFLDEQYF
j_call: TRBJ2-1; d_call: .; v_call: TRBV28; clone_size: .; cdr3_nt: TGTGCCAGCAGTTTACGGCGGGGTGAGCAGTTCTTC; cdr3_aa: CASSLRRGEQFF
j_call: TRBJ2-7; d_call: .; v_call: TRBV30; clone_size: .; cdr3_nt: TGTGCCTGGAGTGTCCGTCAGGGTCCCTACGAGCAGTACTTC; cdr3_aa: CAWSVRQGPYEQYF
j_call: TRBJ2-5; d_call: .; v_call: TRBV28; clone_size: .; cdr3_nt: TGTGCCAGCAGTGGCATTCAAGAGACCCAGTACTTC; cdr3_aa: CASSGIQETQYF
j_call: TRBJ1-1; d_call: TRBD1; v_call: TRBV30; clone_size: .; cdr3_nt: TGTGCCTGGAGAACAGGGGTCGGGGACACTGAAGCTTTCTTT; cdr3_aa: CAWRTGVGDTEAFF
j_call: TRBJ2-1; d_call: TRBD2; v_call: TRBV19; clone_size: .; cdr3_nt: TGTGCCAGTAGCACCGGGACTAGATCTCCCAATGAGCAGTTCTTC; cdr3_aa: CASSTGTRSPNEQFF
j_call: TRBJ2-5; d_call: .; v_call: TRBV18; clone_size: .; cdr3_nt: TGTGCCAGCTCACTCAACCCACCAGGAGAGACCCAGTACTTC; cdr3_aa: CASSLNPPGETQYF
j_call: TRBJ1-5; d_call: .; v_call: TRBV4-2; clone_size: .; cdr3_nt: TGTGCCAGCAGCCAAGATTCGGGGGCGCGGCAGCCCCAGCATTTT; cdr3_aa: CASSQDSGARQPQHF
j_call: TRBJ1-2; d_call: TRBD1; v_call: TRBV27; clone_size: .; cdr3_nt: TGTGCCAGCAGTTCAGGGGGGCAAAGCTATGGCTACACCTTC; cdr3_aa: CASSSGGQSYGYTF
j_call: TRBJ2-5; d_call: .; v_call: TRBV7-9; clone_size: .; cdr3_nt: TGTGCCAGCAGCTTAGGTACCAGGATAGCCCAAGAGACCCAGTACTTC; cdr3_aa: CASSLGTRIAQETQYF
j_call: TRBJ2-5; d_call: TRBD2; v_call: TRBV15; clone_size: .; cdr3_nt: TGTGCCACCAGAGGACCTGGACTAGCGGGAGCAGAGACCCAGTACTTC; cdr3_aa: CATRGPGLAGAETQYF
j_call: TRBJ1-1; d_call: .; v_call: TRBV6-1; clone_size: .; cdr3_nt: TGTGCCAGCAGTGGCCCGCTCCGGGACGCCTACCGTGGCACTGAAGCTTTCTTT; cdr3_aa: CASSGPLRDAYRGTEAFF
j_call: TRBJ2-1; d_call: TRBD1; v_call: TRBV2; clone_size: .; cdr3_nt: TGTGCCAGCAGTATCGGACAGGATGAGCAGTTCTTC; cdr3_aa: CASSIGQDEQFF
j_call: TRBJ2-1; d_call: .; v_call: TRBV4-1; clone_size: .; cdr3_nt: TGCGCCAGCAGCCAAGAGAGGAGGTATGGGGTCGGTGAGCAGTTCTTC; cdr3_aa: CASSQERRYGVGEQFF
j_call: TRBJ2-2; d_call: TRBD2; v_call: TRBV5-1; clone_size: once; cdr3_nt: TGCGCCAGCAGCACGCCCACTAGCGGGACGAACACCGGGGAGCTGTTTTTT; cdr3_aa: CASSTPTSGTNTGELFF
j_call: TRBJ2-1; d_call: .; v_call: TRBV25-1; clone_size: .; cdr3_nt: TGTGCCAGCAGTGACGTCGGGAGCATTACGAATGAGCAGTTCTTC; cdr3_aa: CASSDVGSITNEQFF
j_call: TRBJ2-2; d_call: TRBD2; v_call: TRBV25-1; clone_size: .; cdr3_nt: TGTGCCAGCAGCGGTCGAGGACTAGCGAACACCGGGGAGCTGTTTTTT; cdr3_aa: CASSGRGLANTGELFF
j_call: TRBJ1-2; d_call: .; v_call: TRBV5-4; clone_size: .; cdr3_nt: TGTGCCAGCAGCCCCCGGGGGGGAACCAACTATGGCTACACCTTC; cdr3_aa: CASSPRGGTNYGYTF
j_call: TRBJ2-5; d_call: .; v_call: TRBV29-1; clone_size: .; cdr3_nt: TGCAGCGTTGATTCGAGAGAGGGGACCCAGTACTTC; cdr3_aa: CSVDSREGTQYF
j_call: TRBJ2-1; d_call: .; v_call: TRBV5-5; clone_size: .; cdr3_nt: TGTGCCAGCAGCCCCACCCCAGACTCCGCGAGGGGCGAGCAGTTCTTC; cdr3_aa: CASSPTPDSARGEQFF